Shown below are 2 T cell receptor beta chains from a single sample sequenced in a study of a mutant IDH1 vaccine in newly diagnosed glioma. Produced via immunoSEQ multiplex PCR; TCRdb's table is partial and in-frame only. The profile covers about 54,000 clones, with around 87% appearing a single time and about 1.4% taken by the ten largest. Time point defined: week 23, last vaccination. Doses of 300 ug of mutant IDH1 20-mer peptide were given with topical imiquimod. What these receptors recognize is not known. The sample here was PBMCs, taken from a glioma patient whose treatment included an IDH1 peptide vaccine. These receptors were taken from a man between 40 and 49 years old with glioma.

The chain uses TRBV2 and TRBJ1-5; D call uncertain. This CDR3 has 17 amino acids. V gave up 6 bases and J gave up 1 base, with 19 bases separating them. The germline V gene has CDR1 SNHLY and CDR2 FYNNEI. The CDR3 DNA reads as TGTGCCAGCAGCCTTACCCTTTCGATGAGGAGCAATCAGCCCCAGCATTTT. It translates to CASSLTLSMRSNQPQHF.

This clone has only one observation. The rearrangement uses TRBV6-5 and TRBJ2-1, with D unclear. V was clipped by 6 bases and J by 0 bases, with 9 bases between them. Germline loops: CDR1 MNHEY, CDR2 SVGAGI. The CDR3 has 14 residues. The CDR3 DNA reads TGTGCCAGCAGAACAGACTCCTCCTACAATGAGCAGTTCTTC. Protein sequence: CASRTDSSYNEQFF.